The following is a T cell receptor (beta chain) sequence with its context. The data belong to a study of blood T cell repertoires in COVID-19. The CDR3 spans 18 residues. Original data processing: Quantification of nucleated cells was approximated via reference gene primer amplification. The protocol was immunoSEQ multiplex PCR, while the TCRdb copy is restricted to in-frame clones and leaves out a portion. That table furnishes V, J and clone size, whereas the DNA furnished D and trimming. The data show about 49,000 clones, with more than 75% seen just once and about 4.7% held by the top ten. The clonotype originates from a human donor in a cohort sampled during active COVID-19. The V and J genes are TRBV21-1 and TRBJ2-6; no DNA check was done on the table's D call, TRBD2. TRBV21-1 is an annotated pseudogene. Sequenced material: peripheral blood. CDR3 bases: TGTGCCAGCAGCGTCGGGGAGGGGGAGTGTTTTGGGGCCAACGTCCTGACTTTC. This sequence encodes CASSVGEGECFGANVLTF.